The rows below give T cell receptor beta chains drawn from one sample of a study of cytomegalovirus exposure and HLA in healthy donors. Clones were sequenced by immunoSEQ multiplex PCR, and TCRdb holds only the in-frame ones, with some missing. The sample records some 220,000 clones, 82% being singletons. The specimen sequenced was PBMCs. All receptors derive from a woman in her thirties or forties in good health and CMV-seronegative. The CDR3 runs from the conserved cysteine through the conserved F or W. The D gene is left open where the match is weak. Clone size is not always given. Where it is, it says once, few, many or a class for expanded clones.

D,J,size,V,DNA,CDR3
NA,TRBJ2-5,NA,TRBV9,TGTGCCAGCAGCGTAGAGACGGGGGGCGGAGAGACCCAGTACTTC,CASSVETGGGETQYF
TRBD1,TRBJ1-2,NA,TRBV19,TGTGCCAGTACAGCAGGGGGCGCAGGTGGCTACACCTTC,CASTAGGAGGYTF
TRBD1,TRBJ2-5,NA,TRBV18,TGTGCCAGCTCAACACTTACAGGGGGCACACAAGAGACCCAGTACTTC,CASSTLTGGTQETQYF
NA,TRBJ1-6,NA,TRBV2,TGTGCCAGCACCCCGGACTACTATAATTCACCCCTCCACTTT,CASTPDYYNSPLHF
TRBD1,TRBJ2-7,NA,TRBV7-8,TGTGCCAGCAGCTTAGTACAGGGGCCATACGAGCAGTACTTC,CASSLVQGPYEQYF
NA,TRBJ1-1,NA,TRBV19,TGTGCCAGTAGTATCAGAGAATCGGAGAGGGCTTTCTTT,CASSIRESERAFF
TRBD1,TRBJ1-1,NA,TRBV18,TGTGCCAGCTCACCAACTCTTTTTATACAGGGGAGTGAGACTGAAGCTTTCTTT,CASSPTLFIQGSETEAFF
TRBD1,TRBJ2-7,NA,TRBV5-1,TGCGCCAGCAGCTCCGGGACAGGGACCGAGCAGTACTTC,CASSSGTGTEQYF
NA,TRBJ1-1,NA,TRBV19,TGTGCCAGTAGTATAGCTGTCGGCACTGAAGCTTTCTTT,CASSIAVGTEAFF
NA,TRBJ1-2,NA,TRBV4-1,TGCGCCAGCAGCCAAATTACGCAGGAAATCTATGGCTACACCTTC,CASSQITQEIYGYTF
NA,TRBJ1-1,NA,TRBV6-5,TGTGCCAGCAGTGCCCGGAGGGGAAGGAACACTGAAGCTTTCTTT,CASSARRGRNTEAFF
NA,TRBJ1-5,NA,TRBV7-6,TGTGCCAGCAGCTTAGGGGCAGAGAATAGCAATCAGCCCCAGCATTTT,CASSLGAENSNQPQHF
NA,TRBJ2-3,NA,TRBV5-1,TGCGCCAGCAGCTTGGACGGGGGAAGCACAGATACGCAGTATTTT,CASSLDGGSTDTQYF
NA,TRBJ2-7,NA,TRBV29-1,TGCAGCGTTAGGGCGGGGTCCTACGAGCAGTACTTC,CSVRAGSYEQYF
TRBD1,TRBJ1-5,NA,TRBV28,TGTGCCAGCAGTTCAGGACAGGGTGACCAGCCCCAGCATTTT,CASSSGQGDQPQHF
NA,TRBJ1-1,NA,TRBV5-1,TGCGCCAGCAGCTTGAGCGGGGTTGGGAACACTGAAGCTTTCTTT,CASSLSGVGNTEAFF
NA,TRBJ2-5,NA,TRBV9,TGTGCCAGCAGCGTAGGAGGGATAGAGACCCAGTACTTC,CASSVGGIETQYF
NA,TRBJ2-5,NA,TRBV27,TGTGCCAGCAGTCCTCAGGGGAATAGTGGAGAGACCCAGTACTTC,CASSPQGNSGETQYF
NA,TRBJ2-1,NA,TRBV30,TGTGCCTGGAAAGCGGGTGTAGTGAATGAGCAGTTCTTC,CAWKAGVVNEQFF
NA,TRBJ1-5,NA,TRBV21-1,TGTGCCAGCAGCACCCGGGACAGGGGTTGGGCGCAGCCCCAGCATTTT,CASSTRDRGWAQPQHF
NA,TRBJ2-2,once,TRBV6-1,TGTGCCAGCAGTCAAGGACTGAACACCGGGGAGCTGTTTTTT,CASSQGLNTGELFF
TRBD1,TRBJ1-1,NA,TRBV9,TGTGCCAGCAGCGCCGCTGGTGGGACAGGGGAGTTCTTT,CASSAAGGTGEFF
NA,TRBJ1-4,NA,TRBV15,TGTGCCACCAGCTTCCGGTCCGCAACTAATGAAAAACTGTTTTTT,CATSFRSATNEKLFF
TRBD2,TRBJ2-1,NA,TRBV7-3,TGTGCCAGCAGCTCCGAGCGGGGGGGCTTCAATGAGCAGTTCTTC,CASSSERGGFNEQFF
NA,TRBJ1-1,NA,TRBV6-1,TGTGCCAGCAGGCCTCCGGGCCCTGGGAGCACTGAAGCTTTCTTT,CASRPPGPGSTEAFF
TRBD2,TRBJ2-1,NA,TRBV30,TGTGCCTGGAGTCGGGTCGGGGGGGCCTTAGGGAATGAGCAGTTCTTC,CAWSRVGGALGNEQFF
TRBD1,TRBJ1-5,NA,TRBV9,TGTGCCATCTCTTGTCCGGGACAGGTATTCGGACAGCCCCAGCATTTT,CAISCPGQVFGQPQHF
TRBD1,TRBJ1-6,NA,TRBV30,TGTGCCTGGAGAGGACAGGGGAATTCACCCCTCCACTTT,CAWRGQGNSPLHF
NA,TRBJ1-3,many,TRBV7-2,TGTGCCAGCAGCTTAGTAGGGGGGGGGTCTGGAAACACCATATATTTT,CASSLVGGGSGNTIYF
TRBD1,TRBJ2-2,NA,TRBV7-3,TGTGCCAGCAGTCGGGACAGAAACACCGGGGAGCTGTTTTTT,CASSRDRNTGELFF
TRBD1,TRBJ2-7,NA,TRBV9,TGTGCCAGCAGCCTGACGACAGGGGGATACGAGCAGTACTTC,CASSLTTGGYEQYF
NA,TRBJ1-1,NA,TRBV7-3,TGTGCCAGCAGCTTAAAAGGGGCCCAGAGGGGGGGGAACACTGAAGCTTTCTTT,CASSLKGAQRGGNTEAFF